This TCR beta chain was captured in a study of T cell responses to AZD1222 COVID-19 vaccine. Study-level results: The repertoires were collected only after the peak T cell response.

Germline loops: CDR1 SGHTA, CDR2 FQGTGA. The CDR3 runs to 15 residues. Trimming pared 2 bases from V and 2 bases from J, leaving 13 bases between. Profiled with immunoSEQ multiplex PCR; TCRdb holds only in-frame clones, not every one. This sample carries 85,000 or so clones, roughly 84% of them seen once, and the ten largest clones take more than 5%. Comment on this clone: What it recognizes is unknown.

Second doses at about 4 or about 12 weeks were pooled. J is TRBJ2-7 and V is TRBV7-3; D is unresolved. Source: peripheral blood, taken 28 days after the second AZD1222 dose. This clonotype was obtained from an adult who received the AZD1222 COVID-19 vaccine. The CDR3 DNA reads TGTGCCAGCAGCTTAGCGGTTGGCCCGGCCTACGAGCAGTACTTC. Its translation: CASSLAVGPAYEQYF.